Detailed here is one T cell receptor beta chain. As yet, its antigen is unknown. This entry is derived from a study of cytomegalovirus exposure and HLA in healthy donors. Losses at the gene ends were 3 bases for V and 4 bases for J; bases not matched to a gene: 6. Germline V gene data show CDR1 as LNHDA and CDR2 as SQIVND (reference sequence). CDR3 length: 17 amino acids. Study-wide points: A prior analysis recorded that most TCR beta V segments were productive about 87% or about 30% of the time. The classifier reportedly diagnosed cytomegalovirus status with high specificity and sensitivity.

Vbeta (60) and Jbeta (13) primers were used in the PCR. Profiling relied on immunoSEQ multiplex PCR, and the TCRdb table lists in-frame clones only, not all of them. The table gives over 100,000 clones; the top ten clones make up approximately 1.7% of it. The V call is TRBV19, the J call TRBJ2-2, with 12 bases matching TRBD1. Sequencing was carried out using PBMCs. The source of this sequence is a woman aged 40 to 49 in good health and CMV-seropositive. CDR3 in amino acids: CASSIGDRGPSTGELFF. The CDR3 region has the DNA TGTGCCAGTAGTATCGGGGACAGGGGGCCGAGCACCGGGGAGCTGTTTTTT. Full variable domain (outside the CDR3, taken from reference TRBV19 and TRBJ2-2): DGGITQSPKYLFRKEGQNVTLSCEQNLNHDAMYWYRQDPGQGLRLIYYSQIVNDFQKGDIAEGYSVSREKKESFPLTVTSAQKNPTAFYLCASSIGDRGPSTGELFFGEGSRLTVL.